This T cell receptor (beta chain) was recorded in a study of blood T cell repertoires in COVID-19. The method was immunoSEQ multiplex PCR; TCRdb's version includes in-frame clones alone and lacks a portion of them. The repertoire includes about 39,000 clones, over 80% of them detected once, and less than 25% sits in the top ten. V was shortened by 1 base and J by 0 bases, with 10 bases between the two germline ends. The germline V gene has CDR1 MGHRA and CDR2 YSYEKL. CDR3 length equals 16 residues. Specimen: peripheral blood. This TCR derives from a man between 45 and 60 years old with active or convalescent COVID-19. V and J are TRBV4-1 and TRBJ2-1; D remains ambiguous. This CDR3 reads CASSQAPLSSYNEQFF. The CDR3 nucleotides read TGCGCCAGCAGCCAAGCTCCCCTTAGCTCCTACAATGAGCAGTTCTTC.